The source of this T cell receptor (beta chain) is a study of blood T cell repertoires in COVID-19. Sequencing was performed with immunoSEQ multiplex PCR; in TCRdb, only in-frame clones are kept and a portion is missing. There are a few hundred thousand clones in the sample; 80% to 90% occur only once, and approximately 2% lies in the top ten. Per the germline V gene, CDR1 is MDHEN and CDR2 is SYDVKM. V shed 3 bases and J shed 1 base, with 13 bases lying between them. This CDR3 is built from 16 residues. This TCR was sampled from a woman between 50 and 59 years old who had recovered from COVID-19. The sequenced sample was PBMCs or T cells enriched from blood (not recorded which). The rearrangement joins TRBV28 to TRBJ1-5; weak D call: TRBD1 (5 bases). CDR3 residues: CASSFLAGRSNQPQHF. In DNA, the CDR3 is TGTGCCAGCAGTTTTCTGGCAGGGCGGAGCAATCAGCCCCAGCATTTT.